This T cell receptor (beta chain) derives from a study of blood T cell repertoires in COVID-19. Overall study context: Whether acute or convalescent, the COVID-19 samples came from the United States, Italy and Spain. In each case, the material was cDNA or gDNA derived from T cells, B-cell-depleted T cells, or PBMCs.

Profiled with immunoSEQ multiplex PCR; TCRdb holds only in-frame clones, not every one. The repertoire holds 80,000 or so clones, with around 84% as singletons. Germline CDR1 and CDR2: SGHNT and YYREEE (reference sequence). Losses at the gene ends were 4 bases for V and 3 bases for J; bases not matched to a gene: 4. This CDR3 has 14 amino acids. Seattle patients were enrolled during active infection and followed longitudinally. The V gene is TRBV5-4, the J gene TRBJ2-7; TRBD1 matches 10 bases. The TCR comes from a man aged 55 to 70 with COVID-19, enrolled during active disease. The sample comprised peripheral blood. CDR3 protein: CASSNGQGVYEQYF. The CDR3 DNA sequence: TGTGCCAGCAGCAACGGACAGGGGGTCTACGAGCAGTACTTC.